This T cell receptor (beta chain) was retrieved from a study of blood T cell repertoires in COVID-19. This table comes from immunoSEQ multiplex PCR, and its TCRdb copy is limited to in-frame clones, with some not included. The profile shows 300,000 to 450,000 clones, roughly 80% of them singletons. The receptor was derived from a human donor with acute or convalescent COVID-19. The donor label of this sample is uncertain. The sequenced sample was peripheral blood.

The CDR3 DNA reads as TGTGCCAGCTCCCCCACCGCGAGGGGGGGATCCTATGGCTACACCTTC. Translated: CASSPTARGGSYGYTF. The chain carries TRBV18 and TRBJ1-2, with D possibly TRBD1 on 6 matching bases. V lost 6 bases to trimming and J lost 4 bases, with 21 bases between them. The CDR3 loop spans 16 amino acids. CDR1 and CDR2 (germline): KGHSH, LQKENI.